This T cell receptor (beta chain) was profiled in a study of CD8+CD57+ T cells in acquired aplastic anemia (dated by TCRdb to 2016 to 2019). Concerning the study at large: A mean of approximately 3 ug of DNA, ranging from about 0.19 to 27.4 ug, was extracted from sorted CD4+ and CD8+ cells. For healthy donor samples, the average read count was about 10 million for CD4+ cells and 11 million to 13 million for CD8+ cells. Broader findings and caveats from the paper: Although 25 to 30 CD8+ CDR3 sequences were shared by patients and controls, these sequences appeared highly expressed in patients and within the immunodominant clones of patients. No significant difference in CD8+ Simpson's diversity was found between patients and healthy controls (P=0.060).

A remark on this clonotype: Its target antigen remains unknown. It has no much larger one-base neighbor in the sample; base qualities were not kept.

Genomic DNA served as template for TCR beta VDJ combination and CDR3 sequence profiling. An Illumina HiSeq 2000 was the platform used for TCR repertoire sequencing. The authors processed their data as follows. Repertoire assessment relied on Simpson's diversity index, CDR3 size and DJ length profiles, and TRBV/TRBJ rearrangement plots. The most abundant DNA sequence in the deep sequencing data was defined as the immunodominant clone. CDR3 amino acid sequences were screened for sharing across subjects and compared with published repertoires and the VDJdb database. The raw public data were reprocessed by TCRdb itself: fastp quality trimming at Q25, MiXCR clonotype calling, in-frame beta chains only. Identical CDR3 proteins give one entry, which carries the most common genes and DNA. TCRdb's processing, not the authors', yielded these V and J calls. A total of about 62,000 distinct CDR3 sequences appear in this sample, about 54% of them only once. The ten top clones hold 2% to 3% of the sample.

The CDR1 and CDR2 encoded by the germline V gene are KGHSY and FQNENV. From the cysteine through the phenylalanine, the CDR3 covers 14 amino acids. Only CDR3 DNA remains: 42 bases, in frame from the first base. V gives up 2 bases and J gives up 0 bases, and the segment between their germline ends measures 5 bases. TCR repertoires of sorted CD4+ and CD8+ blood T cells from severe aplastic anemia patients and healthy subjects were deep-sequenced in the study. Ficoll-Paque density gradient centrifugation was used to isolate peripheral blood mononuclear cells. Before DNA extraction, CD4+ and CD8+ T cells were sorted with FACS or magnetic beads.

The source of this sequence is a human donor in good health, serving as a control. The specimen was sorted CD4+, CD8+, or CD8+CD57+ T cells (not recorded which) from PBMCs. In this chain, TRBV16 is recombined with TRBJ1-5, with the D gene too uncertain to name. The DNA sequence reads TGTGCCAGCAGCCAACAGGATAGCAATCAGCCCCAGCATTTT. It is translated as CASSQQDSNQPQHF.